This is a list of T cell receptor beta chains from one sample in a study of blood T cell repertoires in COVID-19. Sequencing was performed with immunoSEQ multiplex PCR; in TCRdb, only in-frame clones are kept and a portion is missing. The sample has 200,000 to 300,000 clones; about 89% are singletons. Sequenced: peripheral blood. Receptor source: an older woman who had recovered from COVID-19. Both conserved end residues are part of each CDR3. The order of the fields is J gene, clone size, CDR3 length, D gene, V gene, CDR3 DNA, CDR3 protein. The D gene is left open where the match is weak. Some rows have no size entry. The others give once, few or many, or a class for an expanded clone.

j_gene: TRBJ1-4
abundance: .
len: 14
d_gene: .
v_gene: TRBV9
CDR3nt: TGTGCCAGCAGCGTAGGGCCGAATAATGAAAAACTGTTTTTT
CDR3aa: CASSVGPNNEKLFF

j_gene: TRBJ1-2
abundance: .
len: 14
d_gene: .
v_gene: TRBV5-1
CDR3nt: TGCGCCAGCAGCTTGGCCGGAGGGGACTATGGCTACACCTTC
CDR3aa: CASSLAGGDYGYTF

j_gene: TRBJ2-1
abundance: .
len: 14
d_gene: TRBD2
v_gene: TRBV7-2
CDR3nt: TGTGCCAGCGGCGGGGGGGCAGGGTACAATGAGCAGTTCTTC
CDR3aa: CASGGGAGYNEQFF

j_gene: TRBJ1-5
abundance: few
len: 13
d_gene: .
v_gene: TRBV2
CDR3nt: TGTGCCAGCAGCGGTGGGAGGTTTCAGCCCCAGCATTTT
CDR3aa: CASSGGRFQPQHF

j_gene: TRBJ2-7
abundance: .
len: 16
d_gene: .
v_gene: TRBV4-2
CDR3nt: TGTGCCAGCAGCCAAGATAGGGCGGGGGCTTCCTACGAGCAGTACTTC
CDR3aa: CASSQDRAGASYEQYF

j_gene: TRBJ2-1
abundance: .
len: 16
d_gene: .
v_gene: TRBV5-1
CDR3nt: TGCGCCAGCAGCTTGGCGGCAGGGTTTTCCTACAATGAGCAGTTCTTC
CDR3aa: CASSLAAGFSYNEQFF

j_gene: TRBJ1-4
abundance: .
len: 14
d_gene: TRBD1
v_gene: TRBV6-6
CDR3nt: TGTGCCAGCAGTTTGGGACAGGGGGAAGAAAAACTGTTTTTT
CDR3aa: CASSLGQGEEKLFF

j_gene: TRBJ1-5
abundance: .
len: 15
d_gene: .
v_gene: TRBV28
CDR3nt: TGTGCCAGCAGTTTGGCAGGACAGTTGAATCAGCCCCAGCATTTT
CDR3aa: CASSLAGQLNQPQHF

j_gene: TRBJ2-7
abundance: .
len: 12
d_gene: .
v_gene: TRBV15
CDR3nt: TGTGCCACCAGCAAGACAGTCGGCGAGCAGTACTTC
CDR3aa: CATSKTVGEQYF

j_gene: TRBJ2-7
abundance: .
len: 12
d_gene: .
v_gene: TRBV5-5
CDR3nt: TGTGCCAGCAGCTTCGAGCTCTACGAGCAGTACTTC
CDR3aa: CASSFELYEQYF

j_gene: TRBJ2-7
abundance: .
len: 15
d_gene: TRBD2
v_gene: TRBV28
CDR3nt: TGTGCCAGCAGTTCCGCCGGGACTAGCTCCTACGAGCAGTACTTC
CDR3aa: CASSSAGTSSYEQYF

j_gene: TRBJ1-6
abundance: once
len: 13
d_gene: .
v_gene: TRBV5-6
CDR3nt: TGTGCCAGCAGCACTACCTATAATTCACCCCTCCACTTT
CDR3aa: CASSTTYNSPLHF

j_gene: TRBJ1-3
abundance: .
len: 16
d_gene: TRBD1
v_gene: TRBV9
CDR3nt: TGTGCCAGCAGCGCGATGACAGGGGACGGCGGAAACACCATATATTTT
CDR3aa: CASSAMTGDGGNTIYF

j_gene: TRBJ1-1
abundance: .
len: 14
d_gene: .
v_gene: TRBV5-1
CDR3nt: TGCGCCAGCAGCTGGAGAGACAGGAACACTGAAGCTTTCTTT
CDR3aa: CASSWRDRNTEAFF

j_gene: TRBJ2-5
abundance: .
len: 17
d_gene: .
v_gene: TRBV9
CDR3nt: TGTGCCAGCAGCCCCTCGTTAGGGGCGTGGGAAAAAGAGACCCAGTACTTC
CDR3aa: CASSPSLGAWEKETQYF